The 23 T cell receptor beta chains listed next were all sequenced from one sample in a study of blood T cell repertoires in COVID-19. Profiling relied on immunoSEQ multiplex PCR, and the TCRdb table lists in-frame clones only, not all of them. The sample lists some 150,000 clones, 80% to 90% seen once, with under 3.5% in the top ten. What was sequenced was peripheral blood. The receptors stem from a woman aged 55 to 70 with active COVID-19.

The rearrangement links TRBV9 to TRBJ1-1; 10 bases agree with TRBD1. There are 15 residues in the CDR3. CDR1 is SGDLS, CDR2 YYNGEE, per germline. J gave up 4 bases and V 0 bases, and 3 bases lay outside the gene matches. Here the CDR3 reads CASSVGDRGRTEAFF. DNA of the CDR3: TGTGCCAGCAGCGTAGGGGACAGGGGACGCACTGAAGCTTTCTTT.

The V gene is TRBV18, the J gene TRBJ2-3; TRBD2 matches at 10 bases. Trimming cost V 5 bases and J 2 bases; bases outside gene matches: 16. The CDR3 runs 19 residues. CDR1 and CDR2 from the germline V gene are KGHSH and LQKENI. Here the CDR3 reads CASSDNAIGLAENTDTQYF. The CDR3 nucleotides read TGTGCCAGCTCAGACAACGCAATAGGACTAGCGGAAAACACAGATACGCAGTATTTT.

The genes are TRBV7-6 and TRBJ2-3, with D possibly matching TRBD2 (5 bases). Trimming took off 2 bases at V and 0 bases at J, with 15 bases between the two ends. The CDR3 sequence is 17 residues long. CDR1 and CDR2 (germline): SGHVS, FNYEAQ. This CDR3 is CASSLLSASGSTDTQYF. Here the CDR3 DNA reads TGTGCCAGCAGCTTACTCTCGGCGAGCGGTAGCACAGATACGCAGTATTTT.

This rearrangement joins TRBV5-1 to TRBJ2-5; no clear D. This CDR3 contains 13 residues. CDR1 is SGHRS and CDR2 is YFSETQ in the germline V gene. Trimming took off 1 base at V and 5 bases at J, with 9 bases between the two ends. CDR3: CASSLNERETQYF. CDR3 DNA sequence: TGCGCCAGCAGCTTGAATGAGAGGGAGACCCAGTACTTC.

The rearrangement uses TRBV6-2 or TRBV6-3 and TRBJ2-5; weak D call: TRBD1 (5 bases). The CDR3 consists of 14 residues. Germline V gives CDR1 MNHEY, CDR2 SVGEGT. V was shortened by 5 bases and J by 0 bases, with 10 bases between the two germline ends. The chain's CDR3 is CASSPGRYQETQYF. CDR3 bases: TGTGCCAGCAGTCCAGGGCGGTACCAAGAGACCCAGTACTTC.

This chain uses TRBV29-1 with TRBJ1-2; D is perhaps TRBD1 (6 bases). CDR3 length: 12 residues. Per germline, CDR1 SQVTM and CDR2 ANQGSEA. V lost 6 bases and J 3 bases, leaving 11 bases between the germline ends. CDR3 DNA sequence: TGCAGCGTCCGACAGGCCGACTATGGCTACACCTTC. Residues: CSVRQADYGYTF.

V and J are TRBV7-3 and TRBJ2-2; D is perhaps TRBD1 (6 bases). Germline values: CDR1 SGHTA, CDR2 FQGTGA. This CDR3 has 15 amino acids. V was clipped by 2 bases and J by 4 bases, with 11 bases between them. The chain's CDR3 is CASSLQGQTTGELFF. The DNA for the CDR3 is TGTGCCAGCAGCTTACAAGGACAGACCACCGGGGAGCTGTTTTTT.

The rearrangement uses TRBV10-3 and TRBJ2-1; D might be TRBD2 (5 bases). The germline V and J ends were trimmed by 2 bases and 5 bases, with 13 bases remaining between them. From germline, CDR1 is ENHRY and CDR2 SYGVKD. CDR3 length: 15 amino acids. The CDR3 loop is CAISEGGSWNNEQFF. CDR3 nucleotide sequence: TGTGCCATCAGTGAGGGTGGGAGTTGGAACAATGAGCAGTTCTTC.

CDR3 in DNA: TGTGCCAGTAGTGTATCGGGACTAGCGGCATCCTACGAGCAGTACTTC. Amino acid sequence: CASSVSGLAASYEQYF. V and J are TRBV19 and TRBJ2-7, with TRBD2 matching over 11 bases. J lost 1 base, V lost 5 bases, and 7 bases had no gene match. The V gene's germline CDR1 is LNHDA and CDR2 SQIVND (reference sequence). This CDR3 is 16 amino acids long.

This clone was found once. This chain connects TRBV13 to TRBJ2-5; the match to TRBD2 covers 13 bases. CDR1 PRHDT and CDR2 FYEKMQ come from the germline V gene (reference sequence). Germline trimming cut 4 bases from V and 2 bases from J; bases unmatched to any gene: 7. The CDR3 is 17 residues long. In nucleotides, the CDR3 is TGTGCCAGCAGCTCTTCATTACTAGCGGGAGGGCAAGAGACCCAGTACTTC. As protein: CASSSSLLAGGQETQYF. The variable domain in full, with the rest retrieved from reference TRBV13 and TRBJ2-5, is AAGVIQSPRHLIKEKRETATLKCYPIPRHDTVYWYQQGPGQDPQFLISFYEKMQSDKGSIPDRFSAQQFSDYHSELNMSSLELGDSALYFCASSSSLLAGGQETQYFGPGTRLLVL.

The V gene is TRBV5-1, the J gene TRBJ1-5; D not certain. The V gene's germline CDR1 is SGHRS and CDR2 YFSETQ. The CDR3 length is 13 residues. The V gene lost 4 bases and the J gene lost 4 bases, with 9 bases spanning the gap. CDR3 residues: CASSVSTNQPQHF. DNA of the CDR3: TGCGCCAGCAGCGTAAGTACAAATCAGCCCCAGCATTTT.

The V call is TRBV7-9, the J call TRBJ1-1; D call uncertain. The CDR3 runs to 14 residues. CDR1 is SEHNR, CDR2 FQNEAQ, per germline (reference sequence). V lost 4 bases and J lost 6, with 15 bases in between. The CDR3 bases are TGTGCCAGCAGCTCTCCGGTAGTTACCGCTGAAGCTTTCTTT. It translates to CASSSPVVTAEAFF.

The CDR3 loop is CASSVDLVSSGNTIYF. CDR3 DNA sequence: TGTGCCAGCAGCGTAGACCTCGTTAGCTCTGGAAACACCATATATTTT. The J gene is TRBJ1-3, the V gene TRBV9; D ambiguous. The germline V gene encodes CDR1 SGDLS and CDR2 YYNGEE. Trimming shortened V by 0 bases and J by 0 bases, and 10 bases separated the two germline ends. CDR3 length equals 16 residues.

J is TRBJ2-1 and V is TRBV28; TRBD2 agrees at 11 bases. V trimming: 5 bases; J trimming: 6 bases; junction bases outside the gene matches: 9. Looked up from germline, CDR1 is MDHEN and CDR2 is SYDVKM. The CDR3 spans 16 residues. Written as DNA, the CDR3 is TGTGCCAGCAGTGAGATAGCGGGAGGGCCCCGCAATGAGCAGTTCTTC. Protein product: CASSEIAGGPRNEQFF.

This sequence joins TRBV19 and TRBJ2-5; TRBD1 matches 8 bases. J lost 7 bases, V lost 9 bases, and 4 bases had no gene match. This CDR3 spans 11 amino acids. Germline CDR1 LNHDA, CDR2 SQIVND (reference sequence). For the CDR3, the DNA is TGTGCCAGACCAGACAGGGGGACCCAGTACTTC. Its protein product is CARPDRGTQYF.

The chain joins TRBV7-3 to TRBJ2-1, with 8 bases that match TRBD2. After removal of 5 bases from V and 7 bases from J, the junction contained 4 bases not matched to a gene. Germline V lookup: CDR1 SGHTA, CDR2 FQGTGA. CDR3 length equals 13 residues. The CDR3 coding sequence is TGTGCCAGCAGCGTTATAGCGGGAAATGAGCAGTTCTTC. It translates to CASSVIAGNEQFF.

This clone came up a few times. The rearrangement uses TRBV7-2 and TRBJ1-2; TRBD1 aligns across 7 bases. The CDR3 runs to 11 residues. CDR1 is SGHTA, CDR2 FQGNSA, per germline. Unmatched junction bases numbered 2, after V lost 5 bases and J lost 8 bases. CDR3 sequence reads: CASSAGGGYTF. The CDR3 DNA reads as TGTGCCAGCAGCGCAGGGGGGGGCTACACCTTC. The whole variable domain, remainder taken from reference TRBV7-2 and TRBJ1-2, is GAGVSQSPSNKVTEKGKDVELRCDPISGHTALYWYRQSLGQGLEFLIYFQGNSAPDKSGLPSDRFSAERTGGSVSTLTIQRTQQEDSAVYLCASSAGGGYTFGSGTRLTVV.

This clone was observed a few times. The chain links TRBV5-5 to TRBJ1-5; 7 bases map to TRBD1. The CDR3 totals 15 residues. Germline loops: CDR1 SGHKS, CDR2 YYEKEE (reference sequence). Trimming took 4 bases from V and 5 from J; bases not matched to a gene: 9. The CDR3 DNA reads TGTGCCAGCAGCACGGAAGGGGGCGCGTATCAGCCCCAGCATTTT. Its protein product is CASSTEGGAYQPQHF. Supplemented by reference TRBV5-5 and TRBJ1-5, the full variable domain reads DAGVTQSPTHLIKTRGQQVTLRCSPISGHKSVSWYQQVLGQGPQFIFQYYEKEERGRGNFPDRFSARQFPNYSSELNVNALLLGDSALYLCASSTEGGAYQPQHFGDGTRLSIL.

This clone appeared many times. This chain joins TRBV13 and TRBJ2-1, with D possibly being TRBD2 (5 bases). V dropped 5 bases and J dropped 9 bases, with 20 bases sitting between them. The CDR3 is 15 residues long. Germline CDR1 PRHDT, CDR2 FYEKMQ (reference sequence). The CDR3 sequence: CASSPGRSVRGEQFF. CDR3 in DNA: TGTGCCAGCAGCCCCGGACGCTCCGTACGGGGTGAGCAGTTCTTC.

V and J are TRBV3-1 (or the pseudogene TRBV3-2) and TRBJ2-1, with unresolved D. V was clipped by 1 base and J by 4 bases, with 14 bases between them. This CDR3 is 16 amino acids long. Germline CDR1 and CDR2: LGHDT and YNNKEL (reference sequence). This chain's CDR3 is CASSQAERILYNEQFF. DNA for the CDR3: TGTGCCAGCAGCCAAGCTGAACGAATCCTATACAATGAGCAGTTCTTC.

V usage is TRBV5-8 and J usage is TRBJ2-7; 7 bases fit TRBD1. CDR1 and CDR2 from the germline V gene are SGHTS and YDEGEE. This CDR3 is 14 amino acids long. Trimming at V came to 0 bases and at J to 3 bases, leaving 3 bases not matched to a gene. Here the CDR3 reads CASSLVQGSYEQYF. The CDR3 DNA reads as TGTGCCAGCAGCTTGGTACAGGGGAGCTACGAGCAGTACTTC. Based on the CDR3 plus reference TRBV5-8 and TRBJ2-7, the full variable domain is EAGVTQSPTHLIKTRGQQATLRCSPISGHTSVYWYQQALGLGLQFLLWYDEGEERNRGNFPPRFSGRQFPNYSSELNVNALELEDSALYLCASSLVQGSYEQYFGPGTRLTVT.

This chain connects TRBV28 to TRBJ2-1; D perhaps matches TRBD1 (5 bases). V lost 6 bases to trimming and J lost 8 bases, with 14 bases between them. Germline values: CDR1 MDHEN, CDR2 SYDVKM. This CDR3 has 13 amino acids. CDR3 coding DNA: TGTGCCAGCAGCCCAATTCAGGGCGATGAGCAGTTCTTC. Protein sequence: CASSPIQGDEQFF.

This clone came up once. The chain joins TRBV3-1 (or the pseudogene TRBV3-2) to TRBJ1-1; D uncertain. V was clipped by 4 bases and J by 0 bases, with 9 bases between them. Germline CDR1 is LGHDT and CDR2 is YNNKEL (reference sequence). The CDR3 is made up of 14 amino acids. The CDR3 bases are TGTGCCAGCAGCCCACAGACGGTGAACACTGAAGCTTTCTTT. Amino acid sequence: CASSPQTVNTEAFF.